This is a list of T cell receptor beta chains from one sample in a study of T cell responses to AZD1222 COVID-19 vaccine. Some clones are missing from TCRdb's copy, which holds only in-frame ones; the method was immunoSEQ multiplex PCR. The sample carries 150,000 or so clones, roughly 87% recorded once. The sequences come from peripheral blood, collected 28 days after the second AZD1222 dose. These receptors originate from an adult who received the AZD1222 COVID-19 vaccine. CDR3s include the opening cysteine and the closing phenylalanine or tryptophan. D genes are given only for firm matches. Only part of the rows carry a size: once, few, many, or a class if the clone is expanded.

j_gene	v_gene	abundance	d_gene	CDR3aa	CDR3nt
TRBJ2-3	TRBV7-2	NA	NA	CASSSRFGADTQYF	TGTGCCAGCAGCTCGCGGTTCGGGGCGGATACGCAGTATTTT
TRBJ1-6	TRBV3-1/TRBV3-2	NA	TRBD1	CASSLGQGQGSPLHF	TGTGCCAGCAGCCTGGGACAGGGCCAGGGTTCACCCCTCCACTTT
TRBJ1-4	TRBV4-1	NA	TRBD1	CASSPGQGATNEKLFF	TGCGCCAGCAGCCCCGGACAGGGGGCAACTAATGAAAAACTGTTTTTT
TRBJ1-5	TRBV28	NA	NA	CASSYGQINQPQHF	TGTGCCAGCAGTTACGGACAGATCAATCAGCCCCAGCATTTT
TRBJ1-2	TRBV24-1	NA	TRBD1	CATSARTGGNYGYTF	TGTGCCACCAGTGCAAGGACAGGCGGGAACTATGGCTACACCTTC
TRBJ1-3	TRBV7-2	NA	NA	CASSLGGASSGNTIYF	TGTGCCAGCAGCTTAGGAGGCGCCTCCTCTGGAAACACCATATATTTT
TRBJ2-7	TRBV28	NA	NA	CASSLGTYEQYF	TGTGCCAGCAGCCTAGGGACCTACGAGCAGTACTTC
TRBJ2-2	TRBV9	NA	NA	CASNTEGVSRELFF	TGTGCCAGCAACACTGAGGGGGTTTCCAGGGAGCTGTTTTTT
TRBJ2-2	TRBV30	NA	TRBD2	CAWSWTSLGELFF	TGTGCCTGGAGTTGGACTAGCCTTGGTGAGCTGTTTTTT
TRBJ2-7	TRBV29-1	NA	NA	CSVEAERAYEQYF	TGCAGCGTTGAAGCGGAAAGGGCCTACGAGCAGTACTTC
TRBJ2-1	TRBV7-9	once	TRBD1	CASSEGTGGNEQFF	TGTGCCAGCAGCGAAGGGACAGGGGGCAATGAGCAGTTCTTC
TRBJ1-4	TRBV5-1	NA	NA	CASSLPGLDEKLFF	TGCGCCAGCAGCTTGCCGGGACTTGATGAAAAACTGTTTTTT